The clone carrying this T cell receptor beta chain was counted many times. The data stem from a study of T-cell reconstitution after alpha-beta-depleted transplantation in children. Unique molecular identifiers were built into the TCRbeta library. TCRdb passed the PCR reads through MiXCR, listing each CDR3 protein once. The sample lists some 300,000 distinct CDR3 sequences; roughly 9.1% were seen once. CDR1 is MDHEN and CDR2 is SYDVKM in the germline V gene. The CDR3 extends over 13 amino acids. Trimming took off 2 bases at V and 5 bases at J, with 10 bases between the two ends. The chain has TRBV28 and TRBJ2-7; a possible D gene is TRBD2 (6 bases). This sequence was found in a boy younger than two with acute myeloid leukemia, due to receive a stem cell transplant. The sample here was PBMCs, taken before TCRalphabeta/CD19-depleted stem cell transplant. As DNA, the CDR3 is TGTGCCAGCAGTTTAGACGGAGGGAACGAGCAGTACTTC. It yields the protein CASSLDGGNEQYF.